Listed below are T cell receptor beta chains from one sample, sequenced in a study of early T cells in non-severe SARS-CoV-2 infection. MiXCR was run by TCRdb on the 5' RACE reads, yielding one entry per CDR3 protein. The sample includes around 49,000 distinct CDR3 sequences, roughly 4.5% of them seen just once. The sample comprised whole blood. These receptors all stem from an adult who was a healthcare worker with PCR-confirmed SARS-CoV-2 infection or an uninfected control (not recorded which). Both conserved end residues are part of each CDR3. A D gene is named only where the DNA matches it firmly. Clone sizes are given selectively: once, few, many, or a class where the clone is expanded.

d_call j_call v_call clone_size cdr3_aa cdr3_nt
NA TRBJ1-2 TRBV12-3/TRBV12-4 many CASSPRGGSRDGYTF TGTGCCAGCAGTCCACGCGGGGGATCACGAGATGGCTACACCTTC
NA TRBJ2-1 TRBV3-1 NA CASSFSHNEQFF TGTGCCAGCAGCTTTAGCCATAACGAGCAGTTCTTC
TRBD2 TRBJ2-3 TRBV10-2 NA CASSESPSGRAVPDTQYF TGCGCCAGCAGTGAGTCCCCTAGCGGGAGGGCCGTCCCAGATACGCAGTATTTT
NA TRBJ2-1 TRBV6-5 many CASKRGYNEQFF TGTGCCAGCAAGAGGGGTTACAATGAGCAGTTCTTC
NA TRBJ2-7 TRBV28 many CATHRATQAYEQYF TGTGCCACCCACCGGGCCACCCAAGCCTACGAGCAGTACTTC
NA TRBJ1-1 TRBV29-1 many CSVEVAGGGTEAFF TGCAGCGTTGAAGTAGCTGGGGGGGGCACTGAAGCTTTCTTT
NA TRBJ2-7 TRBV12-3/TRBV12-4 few CASSFGKPGTAHEQYF TGTGCCAGCAGTTTTGGGAAGCCTGGGACTGCCCACGAGCAGTACTTC
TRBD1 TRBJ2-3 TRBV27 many CATSLRGLTDTQYF TGTGCCACCTCGCTCAGGGGGCTGACAGATACGCAGTATTTT
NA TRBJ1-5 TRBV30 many CAWSVSGHQPQHF TGTGCCTGGAGTGTATCGGGGCACCAGCCCCAGCATTTT
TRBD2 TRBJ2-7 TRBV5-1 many CASSLAGLSGGDYEQYF TGCGCCAGCAGCTTGGCCGGTCTCAGCGGGGGAGACTACGAGCAGTACTTC
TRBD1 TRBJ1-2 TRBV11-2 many CASSGQGADGYTF TGTGCCAGCTCAGGACAGGGGGCGGATGGCTACACCTTC
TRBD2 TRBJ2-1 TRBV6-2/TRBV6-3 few CASSSLAGAYNEQFF TGTGCCAGCAGTTCCCTAGCGGGAGCTTACAATGAGCAGTTCTTC
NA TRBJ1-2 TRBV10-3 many CAISDSEQVKWNYGYTF TGTGCCATCAGTGACTCCGAACAGGTTAAGTGGAACTATGGCTACACCTTC
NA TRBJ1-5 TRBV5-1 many CASSQDGHSNQPQHF TGCGCCAGCAGTCAGGACGGCCATAGCAATCAGCCCCAGCATTTT
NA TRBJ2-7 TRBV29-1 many CSVEDSSSYEQYF TGCAGCGTTGAAGACAGTTCTTCCTACGAGCAGTACTTC
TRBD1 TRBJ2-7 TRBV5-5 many CASSFGGDRVYEQYF TGTGCCAGCAGTTTTGGAGGGGACAGGGTCTACGAGCAGTACTTC
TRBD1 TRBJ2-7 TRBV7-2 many CASSSRTGYEQYF TGTGCCAGCAGCTCCCGGACAGGGTACGAGCAGTACTTC
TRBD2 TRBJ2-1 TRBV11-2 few CASSAGLAGANEQFF TGTGCCAGCAGCGCGGGACTAGCGGGAGCCAATGAGCAGTTCTTC
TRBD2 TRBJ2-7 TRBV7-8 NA CASSSWASGGAVEQYF TGTGCCAGCAGCTCCTGGGCTAGCGGGGGGGCCGTCGAGCAGTACTTC
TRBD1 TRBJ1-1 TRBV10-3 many CAISGLRTGYKGVDTEAFF TGTGCCATCAGTGGACTCAGGACAGGGTATAAAGGGGTCGACACTGAAGCTTTCTTT
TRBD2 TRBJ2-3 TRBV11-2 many CASSFPDGGITDTQYF TGTGCCAGCAGCTTCCCGGACGGGGGGATCACAGATACGCAGTATTTT
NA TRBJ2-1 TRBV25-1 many CASSERWVQATYNEQFF TGTGCCAGCAGTGAAAGATGGGTCCAGGCGACCTACAATGAGCAGTTCTTC
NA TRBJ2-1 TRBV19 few CASRSSGYYNEQFF TGTGCCAGTAGGTCTTCAGGGTATTACAATGAGCAGTTCTTC
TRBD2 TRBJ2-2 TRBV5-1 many CASSLAPSGGANTGELFF TGCGCCAGCAGCTTGGCTCCTAGCGGGGGGGCCAACACCGGGGAGCTGTTTTTT
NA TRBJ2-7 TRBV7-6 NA CVSSPGLFYEQYF TGTGTCAGCAGCCCAGGGTTGTTCTACGAGCAGTACTTC
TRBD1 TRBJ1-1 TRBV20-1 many CSARPRGRVTEAFF TGCAGTGCTAGGCCCAGGGGGCGGGTCACTGAAGCTTTCTTT
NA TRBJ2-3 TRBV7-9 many CASSFGGLSDTQYF TGTGCCAGCAGCTTCGGGGGGCTCTCAGATACGCAGTATTTT
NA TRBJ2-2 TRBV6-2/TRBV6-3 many CASSYMGAGELFF TGTGCCAGCAGTTACATGGGGGCCGGGGAGCTGTTTTTT
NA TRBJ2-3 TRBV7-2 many CASSHPGTTDTQYF TGTGCCAGCAGCCACCCCGGGACCACAGATACGCAGTATTTT
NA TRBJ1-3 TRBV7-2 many CASSPQGNTIYF TGTGCCAGCAGCCCGCAGGGAAACACCATATATTTT
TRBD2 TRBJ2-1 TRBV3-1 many CASSQVASGGEQFF TGTGCCAGCAGCCAAGTTGCTAGCGGGGGGGAGCAGTTCTTC
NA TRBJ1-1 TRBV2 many CASSEMRMNTEAFF TGTGCCAGCAGTGAAATGAGAATGAACACTGAAGCTTTCTTT
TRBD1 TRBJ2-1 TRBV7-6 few CASSLGTGPFNEQFF TGTGCCAGCAGCTTAGGGACAGGTCCCTTCAATGAGCAGTTCTTC
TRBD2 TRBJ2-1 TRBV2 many CASVTSGGAYEQFF TGTGCCAGCGTTACTAGCGGGGGGGCATATGAGCAGTTCTTC
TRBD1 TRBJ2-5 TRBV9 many CASGTAKETQYF TGTGCCAGCGGGACAGCCAAAGAGACCCAGTACTTC
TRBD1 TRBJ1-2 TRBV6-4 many CASSDSHRGGDGYTF TGTGCCAGCAGTGACTCGCACAGGGGAGGAGATGGCTACACCTTC
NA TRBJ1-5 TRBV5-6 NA CASSSALTGTTNQPQHF TGTGCCAGCAGCTCAGCGCTGACAGGTACTACCAATCAGCCCCAGCATTTT
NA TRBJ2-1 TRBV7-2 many CASSTDSLSYNEQFF TGTGCCAGCAGCACCGACAGCCTCTCCTACAATGAGCAGTTCTTC
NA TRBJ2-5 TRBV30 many CAWKRLGETQYF TGTGCCTGGAAGCGTCTCGGAGAGACCCAGTACTTC
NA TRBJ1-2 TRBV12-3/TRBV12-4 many CASSFGVTTRGYTF TGTGCCAGCAGTTTTGGTGTGACAACCCGTGGCTACACCTTC
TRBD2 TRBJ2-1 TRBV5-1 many CASSLASGGINNEQFF TGCGCCAGCAGCTTGGCCAGCGGGGGCATTAACAATGAGCAGTTCTTC
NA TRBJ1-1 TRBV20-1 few CSAIPGLTFNTEAFF TGCAGTGCTATCCCGGGACTGACTTTTAACACTGAAGCTTTCTTT
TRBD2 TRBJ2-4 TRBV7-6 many CASSLSVAGGPDIQYF TGTGCCAGCAGCTTATCCGTAGCGGGAGGGCCTGACATTCAGTACTTC
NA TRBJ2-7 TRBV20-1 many CSAGSKGGNEQYF TGCAGTGCTGGAAGTAAGGGGGGCAACGAGCAGTACTTC
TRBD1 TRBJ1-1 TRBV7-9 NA CASSYSTGGAVTEAFF TGTGCCAGCAGCTACAGCACAGGGGGCGCAGTCACTGAAGCTTTCTTT